The 24 T cell receptor beta chains in this list originate from one sample, sequenced in a study of identical twins. One entry per CDR3 protein results from TCRdb running MiXCR on the 5' RACE reads. The top ten clones hold around 1.5% of a sample with some 900,000 distinct CDR3 sequences, approximately 13% of them seen once. The same specimen was also included in a second study, on yellow fever vaccine responses in identical twins.

Sequenced: PBMCs. Receptors were obtained from a woman under 30 in good health.

This chain connects TRBV20-1 to TRBJ2-7, with a tentative D call TRBD1 (5 bases). V shed 3 bases and J shed 5 bases, with 8 bases lying between them. The length of the CDR3 is 11 residues. Germline lookup yields CDR1 DFQATT and CDR2 SNEGSKA (reference sequence). The CDR3 loop is CSASQGNEQYF. As DNA, the CDR3 is TGCAGTGCTAGCCAGGGCAACGAGCAGTACTTC.

The chain is built from TRBV2 and TRBJ2-7, with 10 bases matching TRBD2. Germline values: CDR1 SNHLY, CDR2 FYNNEI. CDR3 length equals 15 residues. With V trimmed by 3 bases and J by 1 base, 3 bases remained unmatched. CDR3 DNA: TGTGCCAGCAGTGAGATTAGCGGGAGGTCCTACGAGCAGTACTTC. Translating it yields CASSEISGRSYEQYF.

The V gene is TRBV3-1, the J gene TRBJ1-2; D gene ambiguous. V shed 2 bases and J shed 6 bases, with 7 bases lying between them. The CDR3 has 12 residues. Germline values: CDR1 LGHDT, CDR2 YNNKEL (reference sequence). The CDR3 sequence: CASSQNRNGYTF. CDR3 in DNA: TGTGCCAGCAGCCAAAACAGAAATGGCTACACCTTC.

The sample holds a few counts of this clonotype. This sequence joins TRBV6-1 and TRBJ2-2; 9 nucleotides align to TRBD2. The V gene end was trimmed by 7 bases and the J gene end by 4 bases; junction bases not matched to a gene: 10. The germline V gene has CDR1 MNHNS and CDR2 SASEGT. The CDR3 spans 16 residues. In nucleotides, the CDR3 is TGTGCCAGCACCCCCGCGACTAGCGGCCTCACCGGGGAGCTGTTTTTT. Amino acids: CASTPATSGLTGELFF.

This chain links TRBV7-9 with TRBJ2-2, with 8 bases aligning to TRBD2. CDR1 SEHNR and CDR2 FQNEAQ come from the germline V gene (reference sequence). CDR3 length equals 16 residues. V lost 3 bases and J lost 0; bases outside the gene matches: 3. CDR3 amino acids: CASSFPGGTNTGELFF. The CDR3 DNA sequence: TGTGCCAGCAGCTTCCCGGGGGGGACGAACACCGGGGAGCTGTTTTTT.

There are many counts of this clonotype. This rearrangement joins TRBV12-3 or TRBV12-4 to TRBJ2-7; TRBD1 aligns across 8 bases. The junction had 2 bases not matched to a gene; V was cut back by 1 base and J by 3 bases. The CDR3 has 14 amino acids. CDR3 sequence reads: CASSLGTGGYEQYF. CDR3 nucleotides: TGTGCCAGCAGTTTAGGCACAGGGGGCTACGAGCAGTACTTC.

This clonotype was picked up a small number of times. The rearrangement links TRBV20-1 to TRBJ1-1; TRBD1 might be the D (5 bases). Germline V gene data show CDR1 as DFQATT and CDR2 as SNEGSKA (reference sequence). The CDR3 is 14 amino acids. Trimming left V 3 bases short and J 4 bases short, with 15 bases between. The CDR3 protein is CSARSGQASTEAFF. CDR3 DNA: TGCAGTGCTAGGTCGGGGCAGGCCAGCACTGAAGCTTTCTTT.

The V call is TRBV7-9, the J call TRBJ2-3; unclear D gene. Trimming took off 2 bases at V and 9 bases at J, with 21 bases between the two ends. The germline CDR1 and CDR2 sequences are SEHNR and FQNEAQ (reference sequence). There are 16 residues in the CDR3. In DNA form, the CDR3 reads TGTGCCAGCAGCTTACTCCCTCGGCTGGATACCGGCACGCAGTATTTT. The encoded protein is CASSLLPRLDTGTQYF.

CDR3 nucleotides: TGTGCCAGCAGTTTAGGATACGCGGGTCCGTACTTC. It is translated as CASSLGYAGPYF. The chain uses TRBV28 and TRBJ2-7; TRBD2 is a possible D gene (5 bases). From germline, CDR1 is MDHEN and CDR2 SYDVKM. The V end was cut by 2 bases, the J end by 12 bases, with 14 bases between. The CDR3 runs 12 residues.

V gene TRBV20-1 combines with J gene TRBJ2-3, with a weak D call TRBD1 (5 bases). The CDR3 length is 16 residues. CDR1 is DFQATT and CDR2 is SNEGSKA in the germline V gene (reference sequence). Trimming removed 0 bases from V and 4 bases from J, with 17 bases in between. The CDR3 sequence is CSARDGPYRPADTQYF. In nucleotides, the CDR3 is TGCAGTGCTAGAGATGGGCCCTACAGGCCAGCAGATACGCAGTATTTT.

The chain combines TRBV18 with TRBJ2-1, with TRBD2 matching over 7 bases. Trimming at V came to 2 bases and at J to 2 bases, leaving 3 bases not matched to a gene. The CDR3 is made up of 15 amino acids. Germline loops: CDR1 KGHSH, CDR2 LQKENI. This chain's CDR3 is CASSPVGTTYNEQFF. The DNA for the CDR3 is TGTGCCAGCTCACCAGTCGGGACTACCTACAATGAGCAGTTCTTC.

This clonotype was detected many times. The chain couples TRBV12-3 or TRBV12-4 to TRBJ2-2; D possibly matches TRBD1 or TRBD2 (5 bases each). CDR3 size: 14 residues. The germline V and J ends were trimmed by 7 bases and 7 bases, with 16 bases remaining between them. In DNA form, the CDR3 reads TGTGCCAGCATCCTAAATTGGGGACGCGGGGAGCTGTTTTTT. Protein sequence: CASILNWGRGELFF.

This clonotype was observed at least ten times. The chain carries TRBV11-3 and TRBJ2-1; 9 nucleotides match TRBD2. This CDR3 is 15 amino acids long. Germline V gives CDR1 SGHNT, CDR2 YENEEA. V trimming: 5 bases; J trimming: 6 bases; junction bases outside the gene matches: 8. CDR3 DNA: TGTGCCAGCAGCCGTAGGACTAGCGAGGTCAATGAGCAGTTCTTC. This sequence encodes CASSRRTSEVNEQFF.

This clonotype was observed many times. The chain is built from TRBV15 and TRBJ2-7; tentative D call: TRBD2 (5 bases). CDR1 and CDR2 (germline): LNHNV, YYDKDF (reference sequence). V lost 0 bases and J 1 base, leaving 10 bases between the germline ends. This CDR3 contains 15 residues. Here the CDR3 reads CATSRDNGVSYEQYV. The CDR3 bases are TGTGCCACCAGCAGAGATAACGGGGTGTCCTACGAGCAGTACGTC.

This clonotype was observed a few times. The chain uses TRBV2 and TRBJ1-1; D ambiguous. CDR1 and CDR2 (germline): SNHLY, FYNNEI. The CDR3 sequence is 13 residues long. V was cut by 7 bases and J by 1 base, with 10 bases left in between. This chain's CDR3 is CASNGLTNTEAFF. In nucleotides, the CDR3 is TGTGCCAGCAACGGACTGACGAACACTGAAGCTTTCTTT.

This clonotype was recorded a few times. This chain links TRBV24-1 with TRBJ2-5; 8 bases match TRBD2. Germline trimming cut 9 bases from V and 1 base from J; bases unmatched to any gene: 6. Germline V lookup: CDR1 KGHDR, CDR2 SFDVKD. The CDR3 runs 14 residues. The CDR3 DNA sequence: TGTGCCACCCGCCGGGGGGGGGGCCAAGAGACCCAGTACTTC. It is translated as CATRRGGGQETQYF.

The genes are TRBV9 and TRBJ2-2; 8 nucleotides agree with TRBD1. The CDR3 loop spans 14 amino acids. V lost 6 bases to trimming and J lost 7 bases; unmatched junction nucleotides: 8. Germline V gene data show CDR1 as SGDLS and CDR2 as YYNGEE. CDR3 residues: CASKSGTGFGELFF. DNA for the CDR3: TGTGCCAGCAAATCCGGGACAGGTTTCGGGGAGCTGTTTTTT.

The chain has TRBV7-6 and TRBJ2-2; 7 positions match TRBD1. The germline V gene encodes CDR1 SGHVS and CDR2 FNYEAQ. The V and J ends lost 5 bases and 2 bases, in that order; junction bases with no gene match: 8. The CDR3 totals 16 residues. In DNA form, the CDR3 reads TGTGCCAGCAGCCCGGGACAGAACCTTAACACCGGGGAGCTGTTTTTT. Protein: CASSPGQNLNTGELFF. The complete variable domain, with remaining parts taken from reference TRBV7-6 and TRBJ2-2, reads GAGVSQSPRYKVTKRGQDVALRCDPISGHVSLYWYRQALGQGPEFLTYFNYEAQQDKSGLPNDRFSAERPEGSISTLTIQRTEQRDSAMYRCASSPGQNLNTGELFFGEGSRLTVL.

This clonotype has a handful of counts. V gene TRBV2 combines with J gene TRBJ2-3; no definite D call. Germline V gene sequence: CDR1 SNHLY, CDR2 FYNNEI. The CDR3 spans 13 residues. V was pared by 4 bases and J by 8 bases, with 13 bases between. This CDR3 is CASSGATAATQYF. CDR3 nucleotide sequence: TGTGCCAGCAGTGGGGCGACTGCGGCTACGCAGTATTTT.

The genes are TRBV29-1 and TRBJ1-1; D call uncertain. This CDR3 has 13 residues. Trimming pared 1 base from V and 5 bases from J, leaving 11 bases between. Germline V lookup: CDR1 SQVTM, CDR2 ANQGSEA. The CDR3 spells CSVEGEGRTEAFF. CDR3 sequence (DNA): TGCAGCGTTGAAGGGGAGGGAAGGACTGAAGCTTTCTTT. Combining the CDR3 with reference TRBV29-1 and TRBJ1-1 gives the whole variable domain SAVISQKPSRDICQRGTSLTIQCQVDSQVTMMFWYRQQPGQSLTLIATANQGSEATYESGFVIDKFPISRPNLTFSTLTVSNMSPEDSSIYLCSVEGEGRTEAFFGQGTRLTVV.

In its sample, this clonotype was seen a few times. V gene TRBV28 combines with J gene TRBJ1-5; 9 nucleotides align to TRBD1. The V and J ends lost 5 bases and 11 bases, in that order; junction bases with no gene match: 16. This CDR3 contains 16 residues. The germline gives CDR1 MDHEN, CDR2 SYDVKM. The CDR3, as DNA: TGTGCCAGCAGTGTCTTCCGGACAGGGGATAATGGTTCCCAGCATTTT. Translated, it gives CASSVFRTGDNGSQHF.

This rearrangement joins TRBV2 to TRBJ2-1; D remains unclear. V lost 3 bases and J lost 4, with 10 bases in between. Germline assignment: CDR1 SNHLY and CDR2 FYNNEI. The CDR3 is 14 residues long. CDR3 nucleotide sequence: TGTGCCAGCAGTGAGGACCTTCTATACAATGAGCAGTTCTTC. Residues: CASSEDLLYNEQFF.

This clonotype was counted at least ten times. This rearrangement joins TRBV27 to TRBJ2-6, with D tentatively TRBD1 (6 bases). This CDR3 has 14 residues. Trimming took off 7 bases at V and 2 bases at J, with 9 bases between the two ends. Looked up from germline, CDR1 is MNHEY and CDR2 is SMNVEV (reference sequence). In DNA form, the CDR3 reads TGTGCCAGCAAACAGGGAGCTGGGGCCAACGTCCTGACTTTC. This translates into CASKQGAGANVLTF.

This clonotype was seen only a few times. This rearrangement joins TRBV28 to TRBJ1-2, with TRBD1 matching over 12 bases. CDR3 size: 17 residues. The junction had 9 bases not matched to a gene; V was cut back by 4 bases and J by 3 bases. The germline V gene encodes CDR1 MDHEN and CDR2 SYDVKM. The CDR3 region has the DNA TGTGCCAGCAGTTCACCCGGGACAGGGGGCGCGGACTATGGCTACACCTTC. This sequence encodes CASSSPGTGGADYGYTF.